The rows below give T cell receptor beta chains drawn from one sample of a study of glioma-infiltrating T cells after dendritic cell vaccination. The method was immunoSEQ multiplex PCR; TCRdb's version includes in-frame clones alone and lacks a portion of them. The profile shows about 50,000 clones, approximately 81% of them singletons. The source material was blood, sampled after dendritic cell vaccination. Receptor source: a human donor with glioblastoma. Both conserved end residues are part of each CDR3. The D gene is left open where the match is weak. Where a row states a size, it is once, few, many or the class of an expanded clone; other rows omit it.

TRBJ2-3	TRBV7-2	13	TRBD2	.	TGTGCCAGCAGCTTACCGGCGGGGGGGGCGCAGTATTTT	CASSLPAGGAQYF
TRBJ1-5	TRBV6-4	14	.	few	TGTGCCAGCAGTGACAGGGGAGGGAATCAGCCCCAGCATTTT	CASSDRGGNQPQHF
TRBJ2-2	TRBV11-3	14	TRBD2	.	TGTGCTTGCCGGGGGGGGGTGAACACCGGGGAGCTGTTTTTT	CACRGGVNTGELFF
TRBJ2-1	TRBV11-3	13	.	.	TGTGCCAGCACCTTAACGGTAAACAATGAGCAGTTCTTC	CASTLTVNNEQFF
TRBJ2-7	TRBV6-5	13	.	few	TGTGCCAGCAGTTACCGGGTCACCTACGAGCAGTACTTC	CASSYRVTYEQYF
TRBJ2-5	TRBV7-8	17	.	.	TGTGCCAGCAGCCCAGCGGGTGCAGGGTCCTGGGGAGAGACCCAGTACTTC	CASSPAGAGSWGETQYF
TRBJ2-2	TRBV4-1	16	.	.	TGCGCCAGCAGCCAACAGCGACGCAGCGACACCGGGGAGCTGTTTTTT	CASSQQRRSDTGELFF
TRBJ2-2	TRBV18	14	TRBD1	.	TGTGCCAGCTCACCGGGACAGGGGACCGGGGAGCTGTTTTTT	CASSPGQGTGELFF
TRBJ2-7	TRBV11-2	15	TRBD2	.	TGTGCCAGCAGCGCATTAGCGGGGGGAGGTTACGAGCAGTACTTC	CASSALAGGGYEQYF
TRBJ2-3	TRBV5-5	15	TRBD2	.	TGTGCCAGCAGCTTAGCGGGGCGATCCACAGATACGCAGTATTTT	CASSLAGRSTDTQYF
TRBJ1-1	TRBV25-1	16	TRBD1	.	TGTGCCAGCAGTGAGGCCTTGGACAGGGGGGACACTGAAGCTTTCTTT	CASSEALDRGDTEAFF
TRBJ2-3	TRBV30	13	.	once	TGTGCCTGGGCCGGGGTGGGTCCAGATACGCAGTATTTT	CAWAGVGPDTQYF
TRBJ2-3	TRBV7-3	14	TRBD2	.	TGTGCCAGCAGCCGTAGCGGGGGGTTAAATACGCAGTATTTT	CASSRSGGLNTQYF
TRBJ2-3	TRBV7-7	16	TRBD2	.	TGTGCTAGCAGCTTAGAAGCGGGGGGTAGCACAGATACGCAGTATTTT	CASSLEAGGSTDTQYF
TRBJ2-7	TRBV7-7	14	TRBD1	.	TGTGCTAGCAGGGGGAGTCAGGGGGCCTACGAGCAGTACTTC	CASRGSQGAYEQYF
TRBJ1-5	TRBV11-2	15	.	.	TGTGCCAGCAGCTTATATTTAGGAGACAATCAGCCCCAGCATTTT	CASSLYLGDNQPQHF
TRBJ2-7	TRBV23-1	15	TRBD1	.	TGCGCCAGCAGTCAATCGGGACAGGGTAGGTACGAGCAGTACTTC	CASSQSGQGRYEQYF
TRBJ1-5	TRBV15	15	.	.	TGTGCCACCAGCAGAGATCCTCTAAGCAATCAGCCCCAGCATTTT	CATSRDPLSNQPQHF
TRBJ2-5	TRBV10-3	13	.	.	TGTGCCATCAGTGGATCACGAGCGGAGACCCAGTACTTC	CAISGSRAETQYF
TRBJ1-2	TRBV19	13	TRBD1	.	TGTGCCAGTAGGGGACAGGGGGCCCATGGCTACACCTTC	CASRGQGAHGYTF